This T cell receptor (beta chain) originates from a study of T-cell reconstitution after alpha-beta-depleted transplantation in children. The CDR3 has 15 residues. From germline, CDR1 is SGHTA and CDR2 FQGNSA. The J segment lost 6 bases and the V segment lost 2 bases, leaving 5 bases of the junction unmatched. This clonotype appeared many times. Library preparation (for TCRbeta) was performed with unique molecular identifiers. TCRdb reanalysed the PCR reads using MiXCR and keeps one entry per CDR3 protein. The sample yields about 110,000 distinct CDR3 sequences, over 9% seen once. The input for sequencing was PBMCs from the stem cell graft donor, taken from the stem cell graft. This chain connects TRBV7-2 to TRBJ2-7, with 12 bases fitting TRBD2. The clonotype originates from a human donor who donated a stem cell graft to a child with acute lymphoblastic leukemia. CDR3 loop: CASSLPSGRAREQYF. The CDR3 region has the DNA TGTGCCAGCAGCTTACCTAGCGGGAGGGCACGCGAGCAGTACTTC.